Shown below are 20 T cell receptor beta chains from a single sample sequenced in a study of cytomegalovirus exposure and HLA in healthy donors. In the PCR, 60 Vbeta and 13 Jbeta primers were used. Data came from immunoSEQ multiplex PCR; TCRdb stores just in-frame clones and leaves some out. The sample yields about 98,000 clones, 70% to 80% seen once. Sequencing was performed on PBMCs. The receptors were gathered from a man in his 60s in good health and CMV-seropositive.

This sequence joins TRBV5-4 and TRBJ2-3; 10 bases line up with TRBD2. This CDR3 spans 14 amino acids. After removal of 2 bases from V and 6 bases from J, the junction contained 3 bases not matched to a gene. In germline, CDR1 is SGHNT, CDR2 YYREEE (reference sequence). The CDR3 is CASSLAGGSDTQYF. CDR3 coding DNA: TGTGCCAGCAGCTTAGCGGGGGGGTCCGATACGCAGTATTTT.

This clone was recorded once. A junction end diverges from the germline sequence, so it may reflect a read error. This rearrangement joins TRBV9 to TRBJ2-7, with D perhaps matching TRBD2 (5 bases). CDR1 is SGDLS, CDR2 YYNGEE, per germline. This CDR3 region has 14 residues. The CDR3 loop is CASSVSQAAYEQYF. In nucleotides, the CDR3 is TGTGCCAGTAGCGTGTCGCAGGCAGCCTACGAGCAGTACTTC.

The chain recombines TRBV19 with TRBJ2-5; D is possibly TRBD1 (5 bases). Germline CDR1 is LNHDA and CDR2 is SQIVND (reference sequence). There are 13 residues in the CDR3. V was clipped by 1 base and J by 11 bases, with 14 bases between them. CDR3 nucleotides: TGTGCCAGTAGTATAGTTAGAGGACATGAGCAGTACTTC. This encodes CASSIVRGHEQYF.

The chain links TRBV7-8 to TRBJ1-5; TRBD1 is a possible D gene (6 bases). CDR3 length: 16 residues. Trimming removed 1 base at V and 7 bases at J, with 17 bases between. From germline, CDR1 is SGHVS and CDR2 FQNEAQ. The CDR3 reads CASSLGSGSRGQPQHF. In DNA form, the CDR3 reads TGTGCCAGCAGCTTAGGGTCAGGGAGTAGGGGGCAGCCCCAGCATTTT.

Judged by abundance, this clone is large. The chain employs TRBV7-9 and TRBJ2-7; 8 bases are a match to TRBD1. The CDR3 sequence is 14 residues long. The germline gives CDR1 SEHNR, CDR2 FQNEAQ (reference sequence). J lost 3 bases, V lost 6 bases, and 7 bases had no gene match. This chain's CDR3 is CASSPDRVGYEQYF. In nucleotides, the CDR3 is TGTGCCAGCAGTCCGGACAGGGTGGGCTACGAGCAGTACTTC. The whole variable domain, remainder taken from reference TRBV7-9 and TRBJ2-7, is DTGVSQNPRHKITKRGQNVTFRCDPISEHNRLYWYRQTLGQGPEFLTYFQNEAQLEKSRLLSDRFSAERPKGSFSTLEIQRTEQGDSAMYLCASSPDRVGYEQYFGPGTRLTVT.

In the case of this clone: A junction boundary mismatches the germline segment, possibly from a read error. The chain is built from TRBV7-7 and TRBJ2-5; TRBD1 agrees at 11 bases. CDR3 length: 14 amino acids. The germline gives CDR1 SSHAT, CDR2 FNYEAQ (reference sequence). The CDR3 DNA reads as TGTGCTAGCAGCCTCCGGGGACAGGGGGGGACCCAGTACTTC. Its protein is CASSLRGQGGTQYF.

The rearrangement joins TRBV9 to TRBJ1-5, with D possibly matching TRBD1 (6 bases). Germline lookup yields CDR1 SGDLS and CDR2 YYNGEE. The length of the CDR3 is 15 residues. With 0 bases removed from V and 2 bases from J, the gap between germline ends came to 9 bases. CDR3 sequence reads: CASSVGGGGNQPQHF. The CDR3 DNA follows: TGTGCCAGCAGCGTAGGAGGGGGTGGCAATCAGCCCCAGCATTTT.

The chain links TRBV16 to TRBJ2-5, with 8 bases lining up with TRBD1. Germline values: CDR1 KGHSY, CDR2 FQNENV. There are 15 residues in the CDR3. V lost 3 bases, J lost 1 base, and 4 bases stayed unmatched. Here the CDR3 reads CASSHSTGGQETQYF. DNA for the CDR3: TGTGCCAGCAGCCACTCTACAGGGGGCCAAGAGACCCAGTACTTC.

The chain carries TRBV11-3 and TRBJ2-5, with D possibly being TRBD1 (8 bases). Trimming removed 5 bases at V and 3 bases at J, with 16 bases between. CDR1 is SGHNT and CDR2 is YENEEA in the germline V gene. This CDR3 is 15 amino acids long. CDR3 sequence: CASSLTGAGEETQYF. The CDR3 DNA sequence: TGTGCCAGCAGCCTGACAGGGGCGGGGGAAGAGACCCAGTACTTC.

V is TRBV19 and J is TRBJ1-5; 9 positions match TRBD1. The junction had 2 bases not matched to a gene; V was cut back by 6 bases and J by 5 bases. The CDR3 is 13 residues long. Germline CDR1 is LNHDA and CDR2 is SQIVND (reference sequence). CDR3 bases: TGTGCCAGTAGGGGACAGGGCGATCAGCCCCAGCATTTT. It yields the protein CASRGQGDQPQHF.

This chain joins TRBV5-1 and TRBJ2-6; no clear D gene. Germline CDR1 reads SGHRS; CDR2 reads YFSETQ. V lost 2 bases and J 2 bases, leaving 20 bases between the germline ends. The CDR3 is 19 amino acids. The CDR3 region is CASSFRPIPVAAGANVLTF. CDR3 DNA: TGCGCCAGCAGCTTCCGCCCCATCCCTGTCGCAGCTGGGGCCAACGTCCTGACTTTC.

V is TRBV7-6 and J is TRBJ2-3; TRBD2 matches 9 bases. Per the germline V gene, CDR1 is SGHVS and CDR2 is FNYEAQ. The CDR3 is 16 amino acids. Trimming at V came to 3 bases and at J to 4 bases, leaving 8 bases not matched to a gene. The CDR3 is CASSFLLAGQADTQYF. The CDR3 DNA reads TGTGCCAGCAGCTTTCTTCTAGCGGGGCAGGCAGATACGCAGTATTTT. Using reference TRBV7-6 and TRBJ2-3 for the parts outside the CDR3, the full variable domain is GAGVSQSPRYKVTKRGQDVALRCDPISGHVSLYWYRQALGQGPEFLTYFNYEAQQDKSGLPNDRFSAERPEGSISTLTIQRTEQRDSAMYRCASSFLLAGQADTQYFGPGTRLTVL.

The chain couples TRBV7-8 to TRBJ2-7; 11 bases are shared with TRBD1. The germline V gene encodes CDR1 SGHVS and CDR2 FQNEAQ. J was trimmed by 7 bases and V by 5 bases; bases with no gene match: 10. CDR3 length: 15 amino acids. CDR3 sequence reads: CASSGPGQGVGEQYF. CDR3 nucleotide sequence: TGTGCCAGCAGCGGGCCGGGACAGGGGGTTGGGGAGCAGTACTTC.

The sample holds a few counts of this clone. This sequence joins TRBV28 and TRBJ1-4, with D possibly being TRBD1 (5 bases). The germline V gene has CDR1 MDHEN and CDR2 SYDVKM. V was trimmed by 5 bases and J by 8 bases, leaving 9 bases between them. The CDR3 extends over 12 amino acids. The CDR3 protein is CASSGTHEKLFF. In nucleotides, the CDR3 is TGTGCCAGCAGTGGGACTCACGAAAAACTGTTTTTT. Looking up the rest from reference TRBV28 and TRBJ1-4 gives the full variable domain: DVKVTQSSRYLVKRTGEKVFLECVQDMDHENMFWYRQDPGLGLRLIYFSYDVKMKEKGDIPEGYSVSREKKERFSLILESASTNQTSMYLCASSGTHEKLFFGSGTQLSVL.

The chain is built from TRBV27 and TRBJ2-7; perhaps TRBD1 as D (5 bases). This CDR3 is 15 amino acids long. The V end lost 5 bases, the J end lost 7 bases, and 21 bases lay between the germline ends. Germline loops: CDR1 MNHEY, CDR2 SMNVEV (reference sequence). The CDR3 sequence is CASSRLTGSKGEQYF. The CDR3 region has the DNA TGTGCCAGCAGTAGGCTGACCGGGTCGAAGGGGGAGCAGTACTTC.

The CDR3 sequence: CASRRVPLGNTEAFF. The DNA of the CDR3 is TGTGCCAGCCGGCGGGTCCCTTTGGGAAACACTGAAGCTTTCTTT. The chain has TRBV6-1 and TRBJ1-1; D is unclear. Germline V gene lookup returns CDR1 MNHNS and CDR2 SASEGT. Trimming removed 8 bases at V and 2 bases at J, with 18 bases between. The CDR3 extends over 15 amino acids.

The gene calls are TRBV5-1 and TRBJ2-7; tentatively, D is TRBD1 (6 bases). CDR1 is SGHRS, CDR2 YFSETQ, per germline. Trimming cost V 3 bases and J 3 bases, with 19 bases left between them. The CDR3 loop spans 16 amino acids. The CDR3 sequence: CASSWTPTGQIYEQYF. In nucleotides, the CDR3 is TGCGCCAGCAGCTGGACGCCTACGGGACAAATCTACGAGCAGTACTTC.

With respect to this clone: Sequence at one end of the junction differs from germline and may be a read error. CDR3 residues: CSSSLAVAEAFF. CDR3 DNA sequence: TGTTCCAGCAGCTTAGCGGTGGCAGAAGCTTTCTTT. The rearrangement links TRBV7-9 to TRBJ1-1; no definite D call. Germline CDR1 SEHNR, CDR2 FQNEAQ (reference sequence). CDR3 length: 12 residues.

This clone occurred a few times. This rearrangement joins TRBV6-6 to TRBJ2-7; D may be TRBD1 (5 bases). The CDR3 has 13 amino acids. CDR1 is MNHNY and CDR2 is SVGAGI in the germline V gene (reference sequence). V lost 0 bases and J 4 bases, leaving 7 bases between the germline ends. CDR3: CASSYSQGYEQYF. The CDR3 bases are TGTGCCAGCAGTTACTCCCAGGGTTACGAGCAGTACTTC.

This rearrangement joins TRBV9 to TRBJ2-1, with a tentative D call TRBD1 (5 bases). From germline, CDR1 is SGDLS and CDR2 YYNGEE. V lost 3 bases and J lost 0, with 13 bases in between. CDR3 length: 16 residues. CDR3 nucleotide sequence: TGTGCCAGCAGCGCTCCCAGGGCTAGCTCCTACAATGAGCAGTTCTTC. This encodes CASSAPRASSYNEQFF. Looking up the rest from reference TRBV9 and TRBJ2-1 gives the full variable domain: DSGVTQTPKHLITATGQRVTLRCSPRSGDLSVYWYQQSLDQGLQFLIQYYNGEERAKGNILERFSAQQFPDLHSELNLSSLELGDSALYFCASSAPRASSYNEQFFGPGTRLTVL.